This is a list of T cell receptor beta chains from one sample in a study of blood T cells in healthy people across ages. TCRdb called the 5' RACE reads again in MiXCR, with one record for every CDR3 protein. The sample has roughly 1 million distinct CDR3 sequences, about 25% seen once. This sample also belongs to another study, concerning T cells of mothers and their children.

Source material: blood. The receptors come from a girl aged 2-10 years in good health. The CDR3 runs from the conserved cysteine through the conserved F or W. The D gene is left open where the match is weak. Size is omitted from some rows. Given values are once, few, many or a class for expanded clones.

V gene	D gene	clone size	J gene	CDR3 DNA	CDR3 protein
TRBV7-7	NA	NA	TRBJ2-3	TGTGCTAGCAGCAAGTTGGGGGCCACAGATACGCAGTATTTT	CASSKLGATDTQYF
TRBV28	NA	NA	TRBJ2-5	TGTGCCAGCAGTTTTGTCAAAGAGACCCAGTACTTC	CASSFVKETQYF
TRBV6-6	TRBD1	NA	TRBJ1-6	TGTGCCAGCATACGGACAGGGTTTCCTTCACCCCTCCACTTT	CASIRTGFPSPLHF
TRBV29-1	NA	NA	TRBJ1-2	TGCAGCGGCCTTGACAGGCCAATTGACGGCTACACCTTC	CSGLDRPIDGYTF
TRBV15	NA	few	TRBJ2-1	TGTGCCACCCAAACAGAGAGCTCCTACAATGAGCAGTTCTTC	CATQTESSYNEQFF
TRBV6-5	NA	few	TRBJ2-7	TGTGCCAGCAGTTATACCGGGACCAGGGGGGTCGAGCAGTACTTC	CASSYTGTRGVEQYF
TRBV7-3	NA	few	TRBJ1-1	TGTGCCAGCAGCCCCGGCCCCGGGGCCGAGAACACTGAAGCTTTCTTT	CASSPGPGAENTEAFF
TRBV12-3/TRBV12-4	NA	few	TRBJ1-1	TGTGCCTCCCTCAGAGGGGGTCCCATTAACACTGAAGCTTTCTTT	CASLRGGPINTEAFF
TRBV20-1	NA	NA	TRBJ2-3	TGCAGTGCTTATGGACTGGTTAGCACAGATACGCAGTATTTT	CSAYGLVSTDTQYF
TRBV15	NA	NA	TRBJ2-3	TGTGCCACCGCCGGGCGGATCACAGATACGCAGTATTTT	CATAGRITDTQYF
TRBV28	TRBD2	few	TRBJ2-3	TGTGCCAGCAGTTGGGCGGGGGGGCTCAGCACAGATACGCAGTATTTT	CASSWAGGLSTDTQYF
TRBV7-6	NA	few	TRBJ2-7	TGTGCCAGCAGCACAAGAGCGGGTGTCACGGACGAGCAGTACTTC	CASSTRAGVTDEQYF
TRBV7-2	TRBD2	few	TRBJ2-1	TGTGCCAGCAGTCGTGAGGGGACTAGCGGGGTTAATGAGCAGTTCTTC	CASSREGTSGVNEQFF
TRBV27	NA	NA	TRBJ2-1	TGTGCCAGCAGGGCGGAGGGGGGTTACAATGAGCAGTTCTTC	CASRAEGGYNEQFF
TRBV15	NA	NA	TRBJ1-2	TGTGCCACCAGCAGCTATATTAGGGACCTCTATGGCTACACCTTC	CATSSYIRDLYGYTF
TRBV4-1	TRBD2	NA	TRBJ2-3	TGCGCCAGCAGCCAGACTCTTATTAGCGGGAGCGCAGATACGCAGTATTTT	CASSQTLISGSADTQYF
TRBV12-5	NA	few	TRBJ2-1	TGTGCTAGTGGTTCGGCGGGGGCATACAATGAGCAGTTCTTC	CASGSAGAYNEQFF
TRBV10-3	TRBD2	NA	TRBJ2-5	TGTGCCATCAGTGAGCCGGGACTAGCGGGAGCGGGGACCCAGTACTTC	CAISEPGLAGAGTQYF
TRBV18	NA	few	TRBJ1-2	TGTGCCAGCTCACCAATAGTGGCTGGGGGTGATTCCGGCTACACCTTC	CASSPIVAGGDSGYTF
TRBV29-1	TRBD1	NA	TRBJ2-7	TGCAGCGTTGAAGGCTTACGGGACAGACCCTACGAGCAGTACTTC	CSVEGLRDRPYEQYF
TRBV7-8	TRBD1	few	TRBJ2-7	TGTGCCAGCAGCATCTACAACGGACAGGACGAGCAGTACTTC	CASSIYNGQDEQYF
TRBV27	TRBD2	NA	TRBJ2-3	TGTGCCAGCAGACTAGCGGCTAGCACAGATACGCAGTATTTT	CASRLAASTDTQYF
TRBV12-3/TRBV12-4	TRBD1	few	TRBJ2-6	TGTGCCAGCAGTCAATACCGGGACAGGGGGTCTGGGGCCAACGTCCTGACTTTC	CASSQYRDRGSGANVLTF
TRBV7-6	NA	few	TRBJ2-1	TGTGCCAGCAGCCACCGGGACTTTCGTGGGGAGCAGTTCTTC	CASSHRDFRGEQFF
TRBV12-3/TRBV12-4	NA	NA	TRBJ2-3	TGTGCCAGCAGCTTCAGCACAGATGTGCAGTATTTT	CASSFSTDVQYF
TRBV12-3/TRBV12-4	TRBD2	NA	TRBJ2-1	TGTGCCAGCAGTTTGGTTGGCAGCGGGAGGAATGAGCAGTTCTTC	CASSLVGSGRNEQFF
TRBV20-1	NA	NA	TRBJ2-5	TGCAGTGCTAGAACGGGGACCACCCGAGAGACCCAGTACTTC	CSARTGTTRETQYF
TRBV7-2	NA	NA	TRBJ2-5	TGTGCCAGCAGCTTAGAACCTTATCAAGAGACCCAGTACTTC	CASSLEPYQETQYF
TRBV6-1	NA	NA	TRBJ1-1	TGTGCCAGCAGTGAAGGGCTCGGGTGGATGAACACTGAAGCTTTCTTT	CASSEGLGWMNTEAFF
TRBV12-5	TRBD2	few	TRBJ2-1	TGTGCTAGTGGTTTTACTAGCGTAAGCTCCTACAATGAGCAGTTCTTC	CASGFTSVSSYNEQFF
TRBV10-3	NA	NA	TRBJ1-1	TGTGCCATCACCTTAGACCCTGGCACTGAAGCTTTCTTT	CAITLDPGTEAFF
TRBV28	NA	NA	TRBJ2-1	TGTGCCAGCGCCCCTTTGGAGCAACCGACCGGGGAGCAGTTCTTC	CASAPLEQPTGEQFF
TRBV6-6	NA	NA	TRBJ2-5	TGTGCCAGCAGTTATGGTGGTCTAAACCAAGAGACCCAGTACTTC	CASSYGGLNQETQYF
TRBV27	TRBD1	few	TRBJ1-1	TGTGCCAGCAGCGGACAGGGTGTTAGCGCTTTCTTT	CASSGQGVSAFF
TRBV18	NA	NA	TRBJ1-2	TGTGCCAGCTCACCCGGAGGCGGGGGGAAGGATGGCTACACCTTC	CASSPGGGGKDGYTF
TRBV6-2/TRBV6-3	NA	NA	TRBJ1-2	TGTGCCAGCAGTTACGTGTCGGGGGACCTCTATGGCTACACCTTC	CASSYVSGDLYGYTF
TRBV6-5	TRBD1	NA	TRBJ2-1	TGTGCCAGCAGACAGGGGGAACCCTACAATGAGCAGTTCTTC	CASRQGEPYNEQFF
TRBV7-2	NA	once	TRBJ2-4	TGTGCCAGCAGCTTAGCGCGTGGGGACGGGAAAAACATTCAGCACTTC	CASSLARGDGKNIQHF
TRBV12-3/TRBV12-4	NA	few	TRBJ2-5	TGTGCCAGCGGCCATAGGATCGGGGGCCAAGAGACCCAGTACTTC	CASGHRIGGQETQYF
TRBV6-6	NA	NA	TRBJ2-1	TGTGCCAGCAGTTACTCGATCTACAATGAGCAGTTCTTC	CASSYSIYNEQFF
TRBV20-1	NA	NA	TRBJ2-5	TGCAGTGCTAGAGATCCCAGGGGGGGCGCAGAGACCCAGTACTTC	CSARDPRGGAETQYF
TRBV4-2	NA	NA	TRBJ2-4	TGTGCCAGCAGCCCGACCCGGTTGGATGCGAACATTCAGTACTTC	CASSPTRLDANIQYF
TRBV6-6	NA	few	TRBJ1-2	TGTGCCAGCAGTTACGGGGCCGCGCTGGAATATGGCTACACCTTC	CASSYGAALEYGYTF
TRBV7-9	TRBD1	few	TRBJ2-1	TGTGCCAGCAGCCCCCCCGGGACAGGGGTTGGTGAGCAGTTCTTC	CASSPPGTGVGEQFF
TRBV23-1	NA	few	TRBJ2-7	TGCGCCAGCAGTCAATCCTCCGGATCGGAGGGGTACTTC	CASSQSSGSEGYF
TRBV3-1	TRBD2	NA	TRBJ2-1	TGTGCCAGCCTTAAGGGAGCGGGGGTTCCGGTCGTCTTC	CASLKGAGVPVVF
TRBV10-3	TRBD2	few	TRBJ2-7	TGTGCCTCGGGGGGAGGGCAGCTCGAGCAGTACTTC	CASGGGQLEQYF
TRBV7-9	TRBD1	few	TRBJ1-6	TGTGCCAGCAGCTCCCGCCCGGGACAGCTTAATTCACCCCTCCACTTT	CASSSRPGQLNSPLHF
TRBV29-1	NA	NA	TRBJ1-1	TGCAGCGTCAGTAGTATGGACACGGAAGCTTTCTTT	CSVSSMDTEAFF
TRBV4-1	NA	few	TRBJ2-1	TGCGCCAGCAGCCAGGGGGGTTTCCCCTACAATGAGCAGTTCTTC	CASSQGGFPYNEQFF
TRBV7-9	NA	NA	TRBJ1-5	TGTGCCAGCAGCCGGGGGACAATGAACAATCAGCCCCAGCATTTT	CASSRGTMNNQPQHF
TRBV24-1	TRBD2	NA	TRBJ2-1	TGTGCCACCAGTGATCCCCGGTCTAGCGGGAGGCCCAATGAGCAGTTCTTC	CATSDPRSSGRPNEQFF
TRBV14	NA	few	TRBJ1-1	TGTGCCAGCAGCCAAGATATCGGCCCAGGGGCCCACACTGAAGCTTTCTTT	CASSQDIGPGAHTEAFF
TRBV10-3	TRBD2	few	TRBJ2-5	TGTGCCATCAGTAGGACTAGCGGAGCGCAAGAGACCCAGTACTTC	CAISRTSGAQETQYF
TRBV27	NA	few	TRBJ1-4	TGTGCCAGCAGTCTCCGGGACCCCGCGATTTTT	CASSLRDPAIF
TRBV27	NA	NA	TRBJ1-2	TGTGCCAGCACGGACCACCGGGGTGGCTACACTTTC	CASTDHRGGYTF
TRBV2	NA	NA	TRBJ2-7	TGTGCCAGCAGTGTTGCGGGGTCTACCTACGAGCAGTACTTC	CASSVAGSTYEQYF
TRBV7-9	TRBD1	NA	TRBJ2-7	TGTGCCAGCAGCACAGGGGGTAGCCCCAGCTACGAGCAGTACTTC	CASSTGGSPSYEQYF
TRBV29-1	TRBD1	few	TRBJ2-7	TGCAGCGTGAAACAGGGGACCGCCTACGAGCAGTACTTC	CSVKQGTAYEQYF
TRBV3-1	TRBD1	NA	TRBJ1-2	TGTGCCAGCAGCCAAGGCCTCGGGACAGTAAGCGGCTACACCTTC	CASSQGLGTVSGYTF